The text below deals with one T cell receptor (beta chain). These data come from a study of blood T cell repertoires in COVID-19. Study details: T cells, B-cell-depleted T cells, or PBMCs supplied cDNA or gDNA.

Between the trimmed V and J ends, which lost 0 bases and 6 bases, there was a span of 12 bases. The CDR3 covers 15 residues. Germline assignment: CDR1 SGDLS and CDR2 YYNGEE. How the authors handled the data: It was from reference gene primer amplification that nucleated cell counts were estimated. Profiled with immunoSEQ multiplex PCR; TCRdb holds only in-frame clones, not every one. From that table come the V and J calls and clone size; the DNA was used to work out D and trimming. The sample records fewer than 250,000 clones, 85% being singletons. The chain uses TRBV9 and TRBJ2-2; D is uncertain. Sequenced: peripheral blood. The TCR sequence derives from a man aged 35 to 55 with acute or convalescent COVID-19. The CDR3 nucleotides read TGTGCCAGCAGCGTAGCTCCGACGGGTTCCGGGGAGCTGTTTTTT. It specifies CASSVAPTGSGELFF.